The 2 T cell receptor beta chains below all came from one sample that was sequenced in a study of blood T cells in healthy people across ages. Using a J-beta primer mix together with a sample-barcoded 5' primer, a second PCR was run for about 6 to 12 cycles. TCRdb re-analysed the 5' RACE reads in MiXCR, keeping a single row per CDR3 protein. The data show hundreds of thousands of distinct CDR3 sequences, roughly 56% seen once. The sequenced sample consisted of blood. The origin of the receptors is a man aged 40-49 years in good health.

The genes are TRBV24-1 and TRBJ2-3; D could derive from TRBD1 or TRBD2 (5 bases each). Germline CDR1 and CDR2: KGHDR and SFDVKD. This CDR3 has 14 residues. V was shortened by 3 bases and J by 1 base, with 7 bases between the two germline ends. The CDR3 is CATSDEGRTDTQYF. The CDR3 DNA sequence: TGTGCCACCAGTGATGAGGGACGCACAGATACGCAGTATTTT.

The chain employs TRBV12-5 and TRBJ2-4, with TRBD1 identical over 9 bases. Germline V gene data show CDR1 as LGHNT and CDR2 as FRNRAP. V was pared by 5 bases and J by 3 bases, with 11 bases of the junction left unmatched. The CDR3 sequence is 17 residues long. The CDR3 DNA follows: TGTGCTAGTGGTCGCCGGGACAGGGCGGAGGACAAAAACATTCAGTACTTC. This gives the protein CASGRRDRAEDKNIQYF. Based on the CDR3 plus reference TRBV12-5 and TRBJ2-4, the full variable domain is DARVTQTPRHKVTEMGQEVTMRCQPILGHNTVFWYRQTMMQGLELLAYFRNRAPLDDSGMPKDRFSAEMPDATLATLKIQPSEPRDSAVYFCASGRRDRAEDKNIQYFGAGTRLSVL.